Sequencing of this T cell receptor beta chain was carried out in a study of blood T cell repertoires in COVID-19. Study-level background: Acute and convalescent COVID-19 specimens originated in the United States, Italy and Spain. T cells, B-cell-depleted T cells, or PBMCs supplied cDNA or gDNA.

The CDR3 has 16 amino acids. From germline, CDR1 is MNHEY and CDR2 SMNVEV (reference sequence). V lost 3 bases and J 4 bases, leaving 16 bases between the germline ends. As handled by the study authors: It was from reference gene primer amplification that nucleated cell counts were estimated. Sequenced by immunoSEQ multiplex PCR; TCRdb stores in-frame clones only, minus some. V and J calls and clone size are given by that table; D and trimming were obtained from the DNA. The sample has fewer than 300,000 clones; around 81% are singletons. Sequenced material: peripheral blood. The TCR was taken from an older woman with active or convalescent COVID-19. This chain uses TRBV27 with TRBJ1-5, with D hard to call. CDR3 region: CASSLAGDLSNQPQHF. The CDR3 nucleotides read TGTGCCAGCAGTTTGGCGGGCGACCTCAGTAATCAGCCCCAGCATTTT.